This T cell receptor (beta chain) came from a study of radiotherapy plus CTLA-4 blockade in lung cancer (dated by TCRdb to 2016 to 2019). Context from the whole study: Among the enrolled patients, approximately 18% had an objective response, and less than 40% reached disease control. The paper's findings and limits, for the study overall: TCR clones derived from tumors expanded in peripheral blood after treatment with radiotherapy and ipilimumab. The strongest predictors of response, as reported, were early dynamic changes in blood T cell clones along with a rise in serum interferon-beta after radiation.

Of note for this clone: The specificity of this receptor is unknown. It has no much larger one-base neighbor in the sample; base qualities were not kept.

CDR3 length: 14 amino acids, cysteine to phenylalanine. Left in the record is the CDR3 DNA by itself, 42 bases read in frame from the first base. V lost 6 bases and J lost 4 bases, and the count of bases not matched to a germline gene is 4. CDR1 and CDR2 are read off the germline V gene as MNHNS and SASEGT. To prepare the library, the immunoSEQ multiplex PCR assay was applied. TCRdb took this table from immuneACCESS and kept in-frame rearrangements with V and J called. Such tables lack part of the clones; where checked against another copy, unresolved V genes explain under half of the gap, and the rest is unexplained. This sample has about 77,000 clones in its table, and roughly four fifths of those were observed once. 8% to 10% of the sample rests with the top ten. In this study, focal radiation therapy paired with CTLA-4 blockade (ipilimumab) was tested in patients who had chemo-refractory metastatic non-small-cell lung cancer.

The sequencing used peripheral blood, collected from a patient treated with radiotherapy plus ipilimumab. The chain is encoded by TRBV6-1 joined to TRBJ2-1, with 9 bases matching TRBD2. The receptor's source is a human donor with non-small cell lung cancer whose response to radiotherapy plus ipilimumab could not be evaluated. CDR3 loop: CASRGTSPYNEQFF. The sequenced DNA: TGTGCCAGCAGGGGGACTAGCCCTTACAATGAGCAGTTCTTC.